Each of the 30 T cell receptor beta chains below was sequenced from the same sample in a study of T cells after yellow fever vaccination (dated by TCRdb to between 2018 and 2021). The library came from 5' RACE. The run used an Illumina HiSeq 2500. The public reads were reprocessed in TCRdb via fastp at Q25 and MiXCR, keeping in-frame beta chains. Each CDR3 protein gets just one entry, which takes the most common genes and DNA from the rows behind it. The table for this sample lists approximately 300,000 distinct CDR3 sequences; 7.5% to 9% of them were counted only once. Together, the top ten hold under 20% of the sample. The intended sense of this specimen's treatment or condition label: live attenuated yellow fever vaccine strain. Sequencing was performed on PBMCs, taken on the day of the first yellow fever vaccination. The receptors originated from a man aged 18-30 years who received the YFV17D yellow fever vaccine.

This clonotype was detected many times. The rearrangement joins TRBV4-1 to TRBJ2-7; TRBD2 matches 8 bases. The CDR3 extends over 14 amino acids. With V trimmed by 1 base and J by 2 bases, 1 base remained unmatched. CDR1 and CDR2 (germline): MGHRA, YSYEKL. Here the CDR3 DNA reads TGCGCCAGCAGCCAAGCGGGGGGGCCCTACGAGCAGTACTTC. Amino acid sequence: CASSQAGGPYEQYF.

The V gene is TRBV7-3, the J gene TRBJ2-1; TRBD1 is a possible D gene (5 bases). Deletions cut 5 bases from V and 4 bases from J, with 9 bases between. Germline assignment: CDR1 SGHTA and CDR2 FQGTGA. The CDR3 is 13 amino acids. As DNA, the CDR3 is TGTGCCAGCAGCATGGACACTTACAATGAGCAGTTCTTC. This translates into CASSMDTYNEQFF.

This rearrangement joins TRBV7-8 to TRBJ2-7; 8 nucleotides align to TRBD1. CDR3 length: 13 residues. V shed 4 bases, J shed 4 bases, and the junction held 3 bases outside the gene matches. CDR1 is SGHVS and CDR2 is FQNEAQ in the germline V gene. The CDR3 DNA reads as TGTGCCAGCAGCTGGGACAGGCGGTACGAGCAGTACTTC. Amino acid sequence: CASSWDRRYEQYF.

There are many counts of this clonotype. The chain is built from TRBV6-2 or TRBV6-3 and TRBJ2-3, with 7 positions matching TRBD2. This CDR3 has 17 residues. The V segment lost 6 bases and the J segment 2 bases; nucleotides outside the gene matches: 14. The germline V gene encodes CDR1 MNHEY and CDR2 SVGEGT. In DNA form, the CDR3 reads TGTGCCAGCAGCCAGCTGGTGGCTAGCGGAGACACAGATACGCAGTATTTT. Protein product: CASSQLVASGDTDTQYF.

This clonotype was seen just once. The V gene is TRBV30, the J gene TRBJ1-6; possibly TRBD1 for D (5 bases). The CDR3 covers 15 residues. Germline loops: CDR1 GTSNPN, CDR2 SVGIG (reference sequence). V lost 3 bases to trimming and J lost 14 bases, with 23 bases between them. For the CDR3, the DNA is TGTGCCTGGAGCGCAGGCGGGGGGAACGCATTCACCCTCCACTTT. Its translation is CAWSAGGGNAFTLHF.

As concerns this clonotype: This may stem from a read error, because a much larger clone lies one nucleotide away. The chain recombines TRBV7-2 with TRBJ1-1; TRBD1 matches 10 bases. The germline V gene encodes CDR1 SGHTA and CDR2 FQGNSA. The CDR3 consists of 14 residues. Trimming cost V 2 bases and J 11 bases; bases outside gene matches: 8. CDR3 coding DNA: TGTGCCAGCAGCTTACCCGGGACAGGGGCCCGCGCTTTCTTT. This gives the protein CASSLPGTGARAFF.

The table lists this clonotype with a few counts. CDR3 in amino acids: CATSLRGIDNEQFF. The CDR3 nucleotides read TGTGCCACCAGTCTCAGGGGTATCGACAATGAGCAGTTCTTC. The V call is TRBV24-1, the J call TRBJ2-1; tentative D call: TRBD1 (6 bases). The CDR3 is made up of 14 amino acids. Trimming removed 6 bases at V and 5 bases at J, with 13 bases between. Germline loops: CDR1 KGHDR, CDR2 SFDVKD.

The chain carries TRBV9 and TRBJ2-1, with unresolved D. The germline V gene has CDR1 SGDLS and CDR2 YYNGEE. Trimming left V 2 bases short and J 0 bases short, with 9 bases between. The CDR3 totals 15 residues. The CDR3: CASSVTPSSYNEQFF. DNA for the CDR3: TGTGCCAGCAGCGTGACCCCGAGCTCCTACAATGAGCAGTTCTTC.

This clonotype was detected only a few times. The genes are TRBV24-1 and TRBJ2-3; D could derive from TRBD1 or TRBD2 (5 bases each). The germline V gene encodes CDR1 KGHDR and CDR2 SFDVKD. Deletions cut 5 bases from V and 2 bases from J, with 10 bases between. CDR3 length equals 14 residues. The CDR3 is CATSVAGTTDTQYF. The CDR3 DNA sequence: TGTGCCACCAGTGTAGCCGGGACCACAGATACGCAGTATTTT.

This clonotype was seen only a few times. V is TRBV4-1 and J is TRBJ2-3; TRBD2 agrees at 9 bases. Germline V gene data show CDR1 as MGHRA and CDR2 as YSYEKL. CDR3 length: 18 amino acids. After removal of 2 bases from V and 6 bases from J, the junction contained 15 bases not matched to a gene. The CDR3 is CASSQSAWRGGLMDTQYF. As DNA, the CDR3 is TGCGCCAGCAGCCAAAGCGCGTGGCGGGGGGGCCTTATGGATACGCAGTATTTT.

In its sample, this clonotype was seen many times. The V gene is TRBV5-5, the J gene TRBJ2-5; no firm D call. Trimming stripped 4 bases from V and 1 base from J, with 8 bases between. Germline V lookup: CDR1 SGHKS, CDR2 YYEKEE (reference sequence). This CDR3 spans 13 amino acids. The CDR3 spells CASSADSQETQYF. The CDR3 bases are TGTGCCAGCAGCGCTGACTCCCAAGAGACCCAGTACTTC.

This chain links TRBV28 with TRBJ2-1, with 7 nucleotides matching TRBD2. V was clipped by 5 bases and J by 7 bases; unmatched bases: 11. CDR1 is MDHEN, CDR2 SYDVKM, per germline. The CDR3 runs 15 residues. The CDR3 DNA reads TGTGCCAGCAGTCCCGCGTCGCAGGGAGGGAATGAGCAGTTCTTC. Residues: CASSPASQGGNEQFF.

The genes are TRBV7-7 and TRBJ2-3, with 14 bases that match TRBD2. Germline assignment: CDR1 SSHAT and CDR2 FNYEAQ (reference sequence). There are 17 residues in the CDR3. Trimming took 5 bases from V and 3 from J; bases not matched to a gene: 7. For the CDR3, the DNA is TGTGCCAGCAGCCCGACTAGCGGGGGGGCCTTAACAGATACGCAGTATTTT. Amino acid sequence: CASSPTSGGALTDTQYF.

This clonotype showed up just a few times. The chain employs TRBV5-1 and TRBJ2-2; 8 nucleotides match TRBD2. The germline CDR1 and CDR2 sequences are SGHRS and YFSETQ. The CDR3 sequence is 15 residues long. V shed 2 bases and J 7 bases; nucleotides not matched to a gene: 7. The CDR3 bases are TGCGCCAGCAGCTTTGGAGCGGGGGATCTCGGGGAGCTGTTTTTT. Protein sequence: CASSFGAGDLGELFF.

The rearrangement joins TRBV7-9 to TRBJ2-7, with D possibly matching TRBD2 (5 bases). The CDR3 has 13 amino acids. CDR1 is SEHNR, CDR2 FQNEAQ, per germline (reference sequence). Deletions cut 6 bases from V and 0 bases from J, with 9 bases between. CDR3 sequence (DNA): TGTGCCAGCAGTAACGGGGTCTCCTACGAGCAGTACGTC. This gives the protein CASSNGVSYEQYV.

In this sample, this clonotype turned up a few times. CDR3 DNA sequence: TGTGCCAGCAGTTTACACTTCCCAGGGTTCCAAGAGACCCAGTACTTC. It translates to CASSLHFPGFQETQYF. The genes are TRBV27 and TRBJ2-5, with D perhaps TRBD1 (5 bases). The CDR3 loop spans 16 amino acids. The germline V gene encodes CDR1 MNHEY and CDR2 SMNVEV (reference sequence). V was pared by 2 bases and J by 1 base, with 14 bases between.

Notes on this clonotype: An end of the junction does not agree with germline; a read error may underlie this. J is TRBJ2-3 and V is TRBV3-1; 9 positions match TRBD1. Germline V lookup: CDR1 LGHDT, CDR2 YNNKEL (reference sequence). The CDR3 length is 17 residues. CDR3 residues: CATSHPGQGLRGDTQYF. The CDR3 region has the DNA TGTGCCACCAGCCATCCGGGACAGGGTCTACGGGGCGATACGCAGTATTTT.

In its sample, this clonotype was seen a few times. V gene TRBV2 combines with J gene TRBJ1-5, with TRBD1 matching over 10 bases. V lost 6 bases and J lost 6; bases outside the gene matches: 8. CDR1 and CDR2 from the germline V gene are SNHLY and FYNNEI. The CDR3 spans 15 residues. The chain's CDR3 is CASRFDRGPLQPQHF. CDR3 nucleotides: TGTGCCAGCAGATTCGACAGGGGGCCTCTTCAGCCCCAGCATTTT.

V is TRBV20-1 and J is TRBJ2-1; TRBD1 aligns across 8 bases. Germline CDR1 and CDR2: DFQATT and SNEGSKA (reference sequence). The V segment lost 3 bases and the J segment 12 bases; nucleotides outside the gene matches: 10. The CDR3 is 13 amino acids. The chain's CDR3 is CSASRGQGVVQFF. As DNA, the CDR3 is TGCAGTGCTAGCCGAGGACAGGGCGTCGTGCAGTTCTTC.

The J gene is TRBJ2-1, the V gene TRBV12-3 or TRBV12-4, with TRBD1 as a possible D gene (6 bases). The V and J ends lost 2 bases and 2 bases respectively, with 10 bases between them. The CDR3 contains 15 residues. The CDR3 is CASSLMGATYNEQFF. Written as DNA, the CDR3 is TGTGCCAGCAGTTTAATGGGGGCTACCTACAATGAGCAGTTCTTC.

This sequence joins TRBV6-1 and TRBJ2-7; tentatively, D is TRBD1 (6 bases). V lost 8 bases and J lost 4, with 9 bases in between. The CDR3 contains 11 residues. Germline V lookup: CDR1 MNHNS, CDR2 SASEGT. The CDR3 loop is CASRDIYEQYV. The CDR3 nucleotides read TGTGCCAGCCGGGACATATACGAGCAGTACGTC.

This clonotype was seen more than once but under ten times. The chain couples TRBV6-2 or TRBV6-3 to TRBJ2-5; D ambiguous. V lost 8 bases and J 0 bases, leaving 10 bases between the germline ends. This CDR3 comprises 13 residues. Germline V CDR1 and CDR2: MNHEY, SVGEGT. The CDR3 reads CASGPAYQETQYF. The CDR3 DNA follows: TGTGCCAGCGGGCCAGCGTACCAAGAGACCCAGTACTTC.

This clonotype has a handful of counts. The chain couples TRBV5-1 to TRBJ2-1; D is possibly TRBD1 or TRBD2 (6 bases each). V lost 5 bases and J 5 bases, leaving 14 bases between the germline ends. The CDR3 consists of 14 residues. CDR1 and CDR2 (germline): SGHRS, YFSETQ. The CDR3 loop is CASRFRGPNNEQFF. The CDR3 DNA sequence: TGCGCCAGCAGATTTCGGGGGCCTAACAATGAGCAGTTCTTC.

The DNA of the CDR3 is TGCAGTGCTAGAGATAGGCAGGGGTATGGCTACACCTTC. Its protein product is CSARDRQGYGYTF. The rearrangement joins TRBV20-1 to TRBJ1-2, with a weak D call TRBD1 (6 bases). Looked up from germline, CDR1 is DFQATT and CDR2 is SNEGSKA (reference sequence). V was clipped by 0 bases and J by 5 bases, with 10 bases between them. The CDR3 is 13 residues long.

The CDR3 region has the DNA TGCGCCAGCAGTCAATCGACAGTCCAGTACACCCATCCAGGCACAGATACGCAGTATTTT. Translation gives CASSQSTVQYTHPGTDTQYF. The chain couples TRBV23-1 to TRBJ2-3; D possibly corresponds to TRBD1 (5 bases). TRBV23-1 is labeled an ORF, and its function is uncertain. The CDR3 sequence is 20 residues long. Trimming removed 0 bases at V and 1 base at J, with 23 bases between.

This clonotype was recorded at least ten times. The V and J genes are TRBV6-1 and TRBJ2-7; 9 bases fit TRBD1. The germline V gene encodes CDR1 MNHNS and CDR2 SASEGT. V lost 5 bases and J lost 2; bases outside the gene matches: 4. The CDR3 consists of 14 residues. The CDR3 region is CASSPRTGAYEQYF. CDR3 nucleotide sequence: TGTGCCAGCAGTCCGAGGACAGGGGCCTACGAGCAGTACTTC.

Many counts were recorded for this clonotype. V usage is TRBV7-2 and J usage is TRBJ2-1, with 9 positions matching TRBD2. The CDR3 has 15 residues. In germline, CDR1 is SGHTA, CDR2 FQGNSA. After removal of 1 base from V and 7 bases from J, the junction contained 5 bases not matched to a gene. This CDR3 is CASSLVAGGNNEQFF. CDR3 DNA sequence: TGTGCCAGCAGCTTAGTCGCGGGGGGGAATAATGAGCAGTTCTTC.

V gene TRBV7-3 combines with J gene TRBJ1-1; D not resolved. The V gene's germline CDR1 is SGHTA and CDR2 FQGTGA. The CDR3 is 13 residues long. V lost 3 bases, J lost 4 bases, and 9 bases lay in between. For the CDR3, the DNA is TGTGCCAGCAGCTTGAGGCGAAGCACTGAAGCTTTCTTT. It translates to CASSLRRSTEAFF. Complete variable domain (other parts from reference TRBV7-3 and TRBJ1-1): GAGVSQTPSNKVTEKGKYVELRCDPISGHTALYWYRQSLGQGPEFLIYFQGTGAADDSGLPNDRFFAVRPEGSVSTLKIQRTERGDSAVYLCASSLRRSTEAFFGQGTRLTVV.

This chain joins TRBV11-2 and TRBJ2-5; D may be TRBD1 (6 bases). CDR1 and CDR2 from the germline V gene are SGHAT and FQNNGV. This CDR3 is built from 15 residues. Trimming pared 6 bases from V and 1 base from J, leaving 15 bases between. CDR3 in DNA: TGTGCCAGCAGTATACAGGGAACCCTCCAAGAGACCCAGTACTTC. This gives the protein CASSIQGTLQETQYF.

This clonotype was picked up a small number of times. The chain recombines TRBV6-5 with TRBJ2-7; possibly TRBD2 for D (7 bases). The length of the CDR3 is 12 residues. Germline CDR1 and CDR2: MNHEY and SVGAGI. Deletions cut 8 bases from V and 5 bases from J, with 13 bases between. The CDR3 coding sequence is TGTGCCAGCGGGGGGGCGCGGGACGAGCAGTACTTC. This gives the protein CASGGARDEQYF.